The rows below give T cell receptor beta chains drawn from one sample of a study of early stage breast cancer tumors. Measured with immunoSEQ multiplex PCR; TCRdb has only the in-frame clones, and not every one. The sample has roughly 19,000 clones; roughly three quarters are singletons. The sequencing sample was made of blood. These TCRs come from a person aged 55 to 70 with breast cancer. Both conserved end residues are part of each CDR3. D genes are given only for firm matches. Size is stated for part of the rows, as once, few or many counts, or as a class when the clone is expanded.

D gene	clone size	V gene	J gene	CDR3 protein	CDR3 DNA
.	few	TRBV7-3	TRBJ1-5	CASGRENQPQHF	TGTGCCAGCGGGCGGGAGAATCAGCCCCAGCATTTT
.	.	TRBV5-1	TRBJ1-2	CASSPGGDELYGYTF	TGCGCCAGCAGCCCCGGTGGGGACGAATTGTATGGCTACACCTTC
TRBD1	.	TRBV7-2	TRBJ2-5	CASRSGQGPQETQYF	TGTGCCAGCAGATCCGGACAGGGCCCACAGGAGACCCAGTACTTC
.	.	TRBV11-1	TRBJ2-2	CASSLGLPSGELFF	TGTGCCAGCAGCTTAGGTCTACCCTCCGGGGAGCTGTTTTTT
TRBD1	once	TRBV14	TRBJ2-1	CASSQKPGTGYNEQFF	TGTGCCAGCAGCCAAAAACCCGGGACAGGGTACAATGAGCAGTTCTTC
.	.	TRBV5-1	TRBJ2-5	CASSSLSGKAETQYF	TGCGCCAGCAGCTCGCTCAGTGGGAAGGCAGAGACCCAGTACTTC
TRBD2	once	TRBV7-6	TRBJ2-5	CASSLINSGRETQYF	TGTGCCAGCAGCCTGATAAACAGCGGGAGAGAGACCCAGTACTTC
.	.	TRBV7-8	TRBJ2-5	CASSPAPRGGGSRETQYF	TGTGCCAGCAGCCCCGCCCCCCGGGGAGGGGGCTCGAGGGAGACCCAGTACTTC
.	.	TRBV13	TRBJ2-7	CASSGGLEGTYEQYF	TGTGCCAGCAGCGGGGGTCTCGAGGGGACCTACGAGCAGTACTTC
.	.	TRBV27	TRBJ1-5	CASSLIFTRASNQPQHF	TGTGCCAGCAGTTTAATATTCACCAGGGCTAGCAATCAGCCCCAGCATTTT
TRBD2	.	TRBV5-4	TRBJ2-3	CASSLGRLARDTQYF	TGTGCCAGCAGCTTGGGGAGACTAGCAAGAGATACGCAGTATTTT
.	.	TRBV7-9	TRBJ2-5	CASSLLTDQETQYF	TGTGCCAGCAGCTTATTAACAGACCAAGAGACCCAGTACTTC
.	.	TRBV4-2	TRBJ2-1	CASSQDPAGTYNEQFF	TGTGCCAGCAGCCAAGACCCAGCGGGGACATACAATGAGCAGTTCTTC
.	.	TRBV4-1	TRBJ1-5	CASSQEARQPQHF	TGCGCCAGCAGCCAAGAAGCCCGGCAGCCCCAGCATTTT
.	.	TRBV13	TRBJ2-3	CASSFRDPNTDTQYF	TGTGCCAGCAGCTTTAGGGACCCAAACACAGATACGCAGTATTTT
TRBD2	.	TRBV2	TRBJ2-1	CASRPRTSVPYNEQFF	TGTGCCAGCAGACCCCGGACTAGCGTACCATACAATGAGCAGTTCTTC
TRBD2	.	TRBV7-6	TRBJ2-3	CASSLGPAGGTDTQYF	TGTGCCAGCAGCTTAGGGCCAGCGGGGGGCACAGATACGCAGTATTTT
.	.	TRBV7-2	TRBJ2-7	CASSFREHYEQYF	TGTGCCAGCAGCTTCAGGGAGCACTACGAGCAGTACTTC
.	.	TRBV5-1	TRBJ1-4	CASSLVSLNEKLFF	TGCGCCAGCAGCTTGGTCAGCCTTAATGAAAAACTGTTTTTT
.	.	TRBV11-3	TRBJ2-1	CASSGRGTYNEQFF	TGTGCCAGCAGCGGTAGGGGGACCTACAATGAGCAGTTCTTC
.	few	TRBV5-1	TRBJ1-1	CASSLAGQLNTEAFF	TGCGCCAGCAGCTTGGCCGGGCAGCTGAACACTGAAGCTTTCTTT
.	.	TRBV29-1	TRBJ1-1	CSVEGGGPAEAFF	TGCAGCGTTGAAGGAGGGGGACCGGCGGAAGCTTTCTTT
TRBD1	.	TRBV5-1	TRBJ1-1	CASSFDRGQNTEAFF	TGCGCCAGCAGCTTCGACAGGGGGCAGAACACTGAAGCTTTCTTT
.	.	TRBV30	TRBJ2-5	CAWSGSLSLKTQYF	TGTGCCTGGAGTGGGTCGCTATCTCTAAAGACCCAGTACTTC
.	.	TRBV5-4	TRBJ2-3	CASSVDRSTDTQYF	TGTGCCAGCAGTGTTGACAGGTCTACAGATACGCAGTATTTT
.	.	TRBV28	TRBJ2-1	CASRLETWDSPRGNEQFF	TGTGCCAGCAGGTTGGAAACGTGGGACTCCCCCAGGGGCAATGAGCAGTTCTTC
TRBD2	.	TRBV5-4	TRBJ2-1	CASRSGTIYNEQFF	TGTGCCAGCAGGAGCGGGACCATATACAATGAGCAGTTCTTC
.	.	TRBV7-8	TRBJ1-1	CASSLGTALNTEAFF	TGTGCCAGCAGCTTAGGAACAGCCTTGAACACTGAAGCTTTCTTT
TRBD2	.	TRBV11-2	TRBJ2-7	CASSLEAGGTYEQYF	TGTGCCAGCAGCTTAGAAGCGGGGGGGACCTACGAGCAGTACTTC
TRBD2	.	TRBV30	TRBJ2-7	CAWRVAGVKGSEQYF	TGTGCCTGGAGAGTAGCGGGAGTGAAGGGGAGCGAGCAGTACTTC
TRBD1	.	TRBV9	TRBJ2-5	CASSPWTGEETQYF	TGTGCCAGCAGCCCCTGGACAGGCGAAGAGACCCAGTACTTC
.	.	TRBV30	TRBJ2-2	CAWSRLLNTGELFF	TGTGCCTGGAGCCGGCTTTTGAACACCGGGGAGCTGTTTTTT
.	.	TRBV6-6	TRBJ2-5	CASSSGISQYF	TGTGCCAGCAGCTCTGGTATTTCCCAGTACTTC
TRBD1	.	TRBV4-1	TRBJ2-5	CASSHKGGQGGYQETQYF	TGCGCCAGCAGCCACAAAGGAGGACAGGGGGGGTACCAAGAGACCCAGTACTTC
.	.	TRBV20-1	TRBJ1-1	CSAVKGTEAFF	TGCAGTGCGGTGAAGGGCACTGAAGCTTTCTTT
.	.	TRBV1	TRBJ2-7	CTSSHDGRSSYEQYF	TGCACCAGCAGCCATGACGGCCGGAGCTCCTACGAGCAGTACTTC
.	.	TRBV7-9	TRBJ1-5	CASSPGQQYSNQPQHF	TGTGCCAGCAGCCCCGGACAGCAGTATAGCAATCAGCCCCAGCATTTT
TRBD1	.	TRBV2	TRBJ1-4	CASTTGSEKLFF	TGTGCCAGTACGACAGGGAGCGAAAAACTGTTTTTT
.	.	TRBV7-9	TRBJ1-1	CASSLGARGGGTEAFF	TGTGCCAGCAGCTTAGGTGCTCGGGGGGGTGGGACTGAAGCTTTCTTT
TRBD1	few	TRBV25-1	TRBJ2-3	CASSESGRGRSDTQYF	TGTGCCAGCAGTGAATCGGGCAGGGGGCGGTCGGATACGCAGTATTTT
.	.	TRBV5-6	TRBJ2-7	CASSLGQSYEQYF	TGTGCCAGCAGCTTGGGACAGAGCTACGAGCAGTACTTC
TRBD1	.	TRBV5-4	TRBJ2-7	CASSSTGTGAHEQYF	TGTGCCAGCAGCAGTACCGGGACAGGCGCCCACGAGCAGTACTTC
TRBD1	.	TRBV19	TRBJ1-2	CASTPRQGSYTF	TGTGCCAGTACCCCAAGACAGGGGAGCTACACCTTC
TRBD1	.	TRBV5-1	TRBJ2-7	CASSLQLGTDYEQYF	TGCGCCAGCAGCTTACAACTCGGGACAGACTACGAGCAGTACTTC
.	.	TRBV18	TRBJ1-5	CASSPLGPGANRAGQPQHF	TGTGCCAGCTCACCACTTGGGCCAGGGGCGAATCGAGCCGGTCAGCCCCAGCATTTT
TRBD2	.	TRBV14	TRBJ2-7	CASSQPGGRAKQYF	TGTGCCAGCAGCCAACCGGGGGGGCGGGCCAAGCAGTACTTC
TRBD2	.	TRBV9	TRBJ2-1	CASSPYGLADNEQFF	TGTGCCAGCAGCCCATACGGACTAGCGGACAATGAGCAGTTCTTC
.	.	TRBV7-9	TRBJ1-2	CASSPQGPYGYTF	TGTGCCAGCAGCCCTCAGGGACCCTATGGCTACACCTTC
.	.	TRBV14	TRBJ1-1	CASSRTRNTEAFF	TGTGCCAGCAGTCGCACAAGAAACACTGAAGCTTTCTTT
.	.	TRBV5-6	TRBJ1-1	CASSLLGNLNTEAFF	TGTGCCAGCAGCTTGCTTGGGAACCTGAACACTGAAGCTTTCTTT
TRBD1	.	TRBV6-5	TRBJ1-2	CASREGQVGYGYTF	TGTGCCAGCAGGGAGGGACAGGTGGGCTATGGCTACACCTTC